This T cell receptor beta chain is from a study of blood T cell repertoires in COVID-19 (dated by TCRdb to about 2020). Regarding the study in general: Collaborator samples came from the United States, Italy and Spain and covered acute and convalescent phases of COVID-19. The material from the prospective study consisted of cDNA or gDNA derived from T cells, B-cell-depleted T cells, or PBMCs. The dataset comprised deeply sampled blood TCRbeta repertoires from subjects exposed to, actively infected with, or recovered from COVID-19. The repertoires were made available in a free public database intended to serve as a resource for research on the immune response to SARS-CoV-2. Samples were obtained from the ongoing ImmuneRACE study (first 160 participants) and from 1,000 to 1,500 subjects provided by 6 global collaborators. The sample metadata nearly always contained a de-identified subject ID, COVID-19 status, age in years and sex. HLA class I and class II types, where available, came from metadata supplied by the sample provider rather than from assay-based typing.

In the germline V gene, CDR1 corresponds to SGHVS and CDR2 to FNYEAQ. The CDR3 runs 14 residues from the cysteine to the valine. Only CDR3 DNA is held: 42 bases, read in frame from base 1. The V and J ends are trimmed by 5 bases and 3 bases, leaving 14 bases between them. Each collaborating institution followed its own protocols to collect whole blood in K2EDTA tubes. For TCRbeta analysis, collaborator samples were shipped as frozen whole blood, as isolated PBMCs, or as DNA extracted from either sample type. With regard to this clone: Its target antigen remains unknown. It has no much larger one-base neighbor in the sample; base qualities were not kept.

On the study overall, not on this receptor specifically: The amount of clinical and demographic metadata varied by source and participant and was provided uncurated.

The immunoSEQ Assay, a bias-controlled multiplex PCR, was used to amplify TCRbeta CDR3 regions from genomic DNA. Processing in the source paper ran as follows. Nucleated cell counts per sample were estimated from amplification of reference gene primers within the assay. Sequence reads were collapsed and filtered to measure the absolute abundance of every unique TCRbeta CDR3 rearrangement. For each sample, productive Simpson clonality was calculated by taking the square root of Simpson's diversity index across productive rearrangements. The immuneACCESS repertoire file appears here via TCRdb, limited to in-frame rearrangements. These files lack a portion of the clones; in checked studies, under half of the deficit traces to unresolved V genes, and the cause of the others is not known. That table gives V, J and clone size, and the DNA gave D and trimming. This sample holds about 30,000 clones; roughly 90% were observed only once. The ten largest clones take up 8.4% of the sample.

The TCR comes from a man between 65 and 85 years old with active or convalescent COVID-19. Sequenced sample: peripheral blood. The sequence joins TRBV7-6 to TRBJ2-7, with the D gene not clear enough to name. The DNA reads TGTGCCAGCAGCCCCCAGATGAGACACTACGAGCAGTACGTC. This is translated as CASSPQMRHYEQYV.